Sequencing of this TCR beta chain was carried out in a study of blood T cell repertoires in COVID-19. In the study overall: Researchers got acute and convalescent COVID-19 samples from the United States, Italy and Spain. The cDNA or gDNA used as material had been derived from T cells, B-cell-depleted T cells, or PBMCs.

This clone was seen more than once but under ten times. Method: immunoSEQ multiplex PCR; TCRdb's copy keeps in-frame clones and lacks some. The sample gives fewer than 200,000 clones, 87% of which show up once; under 5% is in the top ten. The CDR3 length is 14 residues. Looked up from germline, CDR1 is SGHRS and CDR2 is YFSETQ. Trimming took 4 bases from V and 5 from J, leaving 15 bases between them. The chain is built from TRBV5-1 and TRBJ1-2; D is perhaps TRBD1 (5 bases). The receptor was derived from an older woman who had recovered from COVID-19. Sequencing was performed on peripheral blood. CDR3 bases: TGCGCCAGCAGCCCGGGACTGAGTGGGTATGGCTACACCTTC. Protein sequence: CASSPGLSGYGYTF. Looking up the rest from reference TRBV5-1 and TRBJ1-2 gives the full variable domain: KAGVTQTPRYLIKTRGQQVTLSCSPISGHRSVSWYQQTPGQGLQFLFEYFSETQRNKGNFPGRFSGRQFSNSRSEMNVSTLELGDSALYLCASSPGLSGYGYTFGSGTRLTVV.